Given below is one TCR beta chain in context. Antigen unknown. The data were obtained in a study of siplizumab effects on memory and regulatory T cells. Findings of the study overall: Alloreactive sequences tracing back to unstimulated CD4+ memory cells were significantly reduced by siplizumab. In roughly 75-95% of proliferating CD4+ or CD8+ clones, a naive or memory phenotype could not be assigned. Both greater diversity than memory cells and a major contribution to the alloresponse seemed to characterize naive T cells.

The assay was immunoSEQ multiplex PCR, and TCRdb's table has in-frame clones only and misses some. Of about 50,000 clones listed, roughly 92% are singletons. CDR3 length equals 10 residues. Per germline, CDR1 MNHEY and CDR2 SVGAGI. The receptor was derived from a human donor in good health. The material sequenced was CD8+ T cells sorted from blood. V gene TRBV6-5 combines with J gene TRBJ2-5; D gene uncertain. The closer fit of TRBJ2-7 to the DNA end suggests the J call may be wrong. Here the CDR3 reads CARVSYEQYF. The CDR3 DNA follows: TGTGCCCGGGTCTCCTACGAGCAGTACTTC.